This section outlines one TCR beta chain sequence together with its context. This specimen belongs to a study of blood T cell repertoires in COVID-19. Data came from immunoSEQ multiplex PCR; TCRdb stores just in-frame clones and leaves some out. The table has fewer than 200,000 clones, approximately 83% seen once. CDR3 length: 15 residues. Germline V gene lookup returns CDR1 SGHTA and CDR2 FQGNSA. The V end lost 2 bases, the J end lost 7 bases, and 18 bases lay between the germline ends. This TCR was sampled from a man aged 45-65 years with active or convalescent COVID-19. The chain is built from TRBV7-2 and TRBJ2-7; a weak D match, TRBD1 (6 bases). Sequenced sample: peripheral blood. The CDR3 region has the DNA TGTGCCAGCAGCTTATTTCTGGGGACAACCTGGGAGCAGTACTTC. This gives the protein CASSLFLGTTWEQYF.